The next 23 T cell receptor beta chains were all read from a single sample in a study of cytomegalovirus exposure and HLA in healthy donors. PCR used 60 Vbeta primers and 13 Jbeta primers. TCRdb's table, derived via immunoSEQ multiplex PCR, lists solely in-frame clones and lacks some. The sample includes about 190,000 clones, 75% to 85% of them seen just once. The sequenced sample was PBMCs. The receptors shown here come from a woman in her 30s in good health and CMV-seronegative.

This rearrangement joins TRBV7-8 to TRBJ2-3; TRBD2 aligns across 9 bases. The V gene end was trimmed by 1 base and the J gene end by 2 bases; junction bases not matched to a gene: 10. The CDR3 covers 18 residues. The V gene's germline CDR1 is SGHVS and CDR2 FQNEAQ. For the CDR3, the DNA is TGTGCCAGCAGCTTAGGGCGTGGGACTAGCACACTCACAGATACGCAGTATTTT. It specifies CASSLGRGTSTLTDTQYF.

V usage is TRBV27 and J usage is TRBJ2-7, with D tentatively TRBD1 (6 bases). V gave up 4 bases and J gave up 0 bases, with 19 bases separating them. The CDR3 is 17 residues long. Germline CDR1 is MNHEY and CDR2 is SMNVEV (reference sequence). In DNA, the CDR3 is TGTGCCAGCAGTTCTACCCTAAGACAGGCCAGCTCCTACGAGCAGTACTTC. This translates into CASSSTLRQASSYEQYF.

The table lists this clone with a few counts. The V gene is TRBV14, the J gene TRBJ1-1; 10 positions agree with TRBD1. This CDR3 contains 14 residues. Germline V gives CDR1 SGHDN, CDR2 FVKESK. With 6 bases clipped from V and 6 bases from J, the junction kept 7 bases outside the gene matches. CDR3 bases: TGTGCCAGCAGACGATCTGGACAGGGGGCTGAAGCTTTCTTT. Its protein is CASRRSGQGAEAFF.

The chain combines TRBV5-1 with TRBJ2-1; TRBD2 aligns across 16 bases. Germline CDR1 is SGHRS and CDR2 is YFSETQ. V shed 5 bases, J shed 6 bases, and the junction held 11 bases outside the gene matches. The CDR3 consists of 18 residues. The CDR3 reads CASRTGTSGRARPNEQFF. The DNA for the CDR3 is TGCGCCAGCAGAACCGGGACTAGCGGGAGGGCCCGTCCCAATGAGCAGTTCTTC. Full variable domain (rest looked up from reference TRBV5-1 and TRBJ2-1): KAGVTQTPRYLIKTRGQQVTLSCSPISGHRSVSWYQQTPGQGLQFLFEYFSETQRNKGNFPGRFSGRQFSNSRSEMNVSTLELGDSALYLCASRTGTSGRARPNEQFFGPGTRLTVL.

This chain connects TRBV9 to TRBJ2-5; 8 bases map to TRBD1. This CDR3 is 15 amino acids long. CDR1 is SGDLS and CDR2 is YYNGEE in the germline V gene. With V trimmed by 0 bases and J by 6 bases, 7 bases remained unmatched. The CDR3 loop is CASSVVPRTGKTQYF. For the CDR3, the DNA is TGTGCCAGCAGCGTAGTTCCCCGGACAGGGAAGACCCAGTACTTC.

The V call is TRBV27, the J call TRBJ1-1; no clear D gene. V lost 0 bases to trimming and J lost 0 bases, with 17 bases between them. This CDR3 has 18 residues. Germline assignment: CDR1 MNHEY and CDR2 SMNVEV (reference sequence). The CDR3 sequence: CASSLSMRLGAMNTEAFF. The CDR3 bases are TGTGCCAGCAGTTTATCAATGAGATTAGGAGCAATGAACACTGAAGCTTTCTTT.

The rearrangement links TRBV7-9 to TRBJ2-3, with a tentative D call TRBD2 (5 bases). V gave up 5 bases and J gave up 5 bases, with 14 bases separating them. Germline CDR1 is SEHNR and CDR2 is FQNEAQ (reference sequence). The length of the CDR3 is 14 residues. CDR3 sequence (DNA): TGTGCCAGCAGCGTTACCGGAGGAAAAGATACGCAGTATTTT. It is translated as CASSVTGGKDTQYF.

The chain couples TRBV4-1 to TRBJ2-7; 8 bases align to TRBD1. Germline CDR1 MGHRA, CDR2 YSYEKL. This CDR3 region has 16 residues. The V gene end was trimmed by 1 base and the J gene end by 0 bases; junction bases not matched to a gene: 5. The CDR3 here is CASSQALGTGSYEQYF. The CDR3 DNA reads as TGCGCCAGCAGCCAAGCCTTAGGGACAGGCTCCTACGAGCAGTACTTC.

The V and J genes are TRBV2 and TRBJ1-4; D gene uncertain. Looked up from germline, CDR1 is SNHLY and CDR2 is FYNNEI. CDR3 length equals 17 residues. Trimming took off 2 bases at V and 0 bases at J, with 13 bases between the two ends. This chain's CDR3 is CASSESGLAATNEKLFF. The CDR3, as DNA: TGTGCCAGCAGTGAAAGCGGACTTGCTGCAACTAATGAAAAACTGTTTTTT.

This clone occurred once. This sequence joins TRBV28 and TRBJ1-2; no definite D call. Germline CDR1 MDHEN, CDR2 SYDVKM. The CDR3 covers 15 residues. Trimming left V 3 bases short and J 1 base short, with 12 bases between. CDR3 nucleotides: TGTGCCAGCAGTTTGAGGCCCCCGAATAACTATGGCTACACCTTC. It encodes CASSLRPPNNYGYTF.

A note on this clone: This CDR3 is also generated by other DNA sequences in the sample. V gene TRBV7-9 combines with J gene TRBJ1-2; 7 positions agree with TRBD1. The CDR3 loop spans 12 amino acids. Germline values: CDR1 SEHNR, CDR2 FQNEAQ (reference sequence). J lost 6 bases, V lost 4 bases, and 2 bases had no gene match. The CDR3 coding sequence is TGTGCCAGCAGCTCAGGACAGGATGGCTACACCTTC. This encodes CASSSGQDGYTF.

The chain recombines TRBV5-6 with TRBJ1-2, with D perhaps matching TRBD1 (6 bases). With 0 bases removed from V and 4 bases from J, the gap between germline ends came to 13 bases. This CDR3 has 15 residues. CDR1 is SGHDT and CDR2 is YYEEEE in the germline V gene. DNA for the CDR3: TGTGCCAGCAGCTTGGACAGGGAGACTTTCTATGGCTACACCTTC. Its translation: CASSLDRETFYGYTF. Full variable domain (rest looked up from reference TRBV5-6 and TRBJ1-2): DAGVTQSPTHLIKTRGQQVTLRCSPKSGHDTVSWYQQALGQGPQFIFQYYEEEERQRGNFPDRFSGHQFPNYSSELNVNALLLGDSALYLCASSLDRETFYGYTFGSGTRLTVV.

The gene calls are TRBV28 and TRBJ1-5; D call uncertain. Germline V gives CDR1 MDHEN, CDR2 SYDVKM. This CDR3 region has 14 residues. V was pared by 6 bases and J by 0 bases, with 9 bases between. CDR3 sequence reads: CASREGHSNQPQHF. CDR3 DNA: TGTGCCAGCAGAGAGGGTCATAGCAATCAGCCCCAGCATTTT.

The chain has TRBV2 and TRBJ2-7, with 7 bases matching TRBD1. The germline CDR1 and CDR2 sequences are SNHLY and FYNNEI. CDR3 length: 14 residues. V was pared by 3 bases and J by 2 bases, with 4 bases of the junction left unmatched. CDR3 coding DNA: TGTGCCAGCAGTGAGGACAGGCGCGCCTACGAGCAGTACTTC. It is translated as CASSEDRRAYEQYF.

The chain recombines TRBV11-2 with TRBJ2-3; TRBD1 agrees at 9 bases. Germline V gene sequence: CDR1 SGHAT, CDR2 FQNNGV. The ends lost 4 bases at V and 0 bases at J; junction bases unmatched: 5. CDR3 length: 16 amino acids. For the CDR3, the DNA is TGTGCCAGCAGCTCACACAGGGGGCGCAGCACAGATACGCAGTATTTT. Protein sequence: CASSSHRGRSTDTQYF.

This rearrangement joins TRBV9 to TRBJ2-3; possible D gene TRBD1, 5 bases. From germline, CDR1 is SGDLS and CDR2 YYNGEE. This CDR3 contains 17 residues. V lost 0 bases to trimming and J lost 5 bases, with 19 bases between them. This CDR3 is CASSVGISPGAIDTQYF. Written as DNA, the CDR3 is TGTGCCAGCAGCGTAGGTATCTCCCCTGGGGCGATAGATACGCAGTATTTT.

This clone came up a few times. The genes are TRBV30 and TRBJ1-4; TRBD1 might be the D (6 bases). With 4 bases removed from V and 3 bases from J, the gap between germline ends came to 15 bases. Germline lookup yields CDR1 GTSNPN and CDR2 SVGIG (reference sequence). This CDR3 comprises 15 residues. CDR3 nucleotide sequence: TGTGCCTGGAAAATAGGGGGTAAAGCTAATGAAAAACTGTTTTTT. Translated, it gives CAWKIGGKANEKLFF.

This clone was observed a handful of times. The chain is built from TRBV30 and TRBJ2-7; 7 nucleotides line up with TRBD2. The CDR3 length is 14 residues. Germline-derived CDR1 and CDR2 are GTSNPN and SVGIG (reference sequence). V shed 8 bases and J 3 bases; nucleotides not matched to a gene: 13. DNA for the CDR3: TGTGCCCTACAGCGAGCTAGCGGTTTCTACGAGCAGTACTTC. Protein product: CALQRASGFYEQYF. The complete variable domain, with remaining parts taken from reference TRBV30 and TRBJ2-7, reads SQTIHQWPATLVQPVGSPLSLECTVEGTSNPNLYWYRQAAGRGLQLLFYSVGIGQISSEVPQNLSASRPQDRQFILSSKKLLLSDSGFYLCALQRASGFYEQYFGPGTRLTVT.

This rearrangement joins TRBV28 to TRBJ2-1, with D maybe TRBD1 (5 bases). Trimming cost V 5 bases and J 0 bases, with 11 bases left between them. The CDR3 is made up of 15 amino acids. The V gene's germline CDR1 is MDHEN and CDR2 SYDVKM. Here the CDR3 reads CASSLGVPSYNEQFF. CDR3 sequence (DNA): TGTGCCAGCAGTCTAGGGGTACCCTCCTACAATGAGCAGTTCTTC.

This chain connects TRBV6-5 to TRBJ2-7; D may be TRBD1 (6 bases). V lost 2 bases and J 3 bases, leaving 8 bases between the germline ends. CDR1 and CDR2 (germline): MNHEY, SVGAGI. This CDR3 is built from 13 residues. The CDR3 sequence is CASSYRDNYEQYF. In DNA form, the CDR3 reads TGTGCCAGCAGTTACCGGGACAACTACGAGCAGTACTTC.

The rearrangement links TRBV5-8 to TRBJ1-4; a weak D match, TRBD1 (5 bases). The CDR3 runs to 17 residues. Between the trimmed V and J ends, which lost 0 bases and 3 bases, there was a span of 15 bases. Germline CDR1 reads SGHTS; CDR2 reads YDEGEE. CDR3 sequence reads: CASSLGQGGVANEKLFF. The CDR3 DNA is TGTGCCAGCAGCTTGGGGCAGGGAGGTGTCGCTAATGAAAAACTGTTTTTT.

The chain carries TRBV30 and TRBJ2-1; 10 bases are shared with TRBD2. Germline V gene sequence: CDR1 GTSNPN, CDR2 SVGIG (reference sequence). The CDR3 is made up of 14 amino acids. V shed 3 bases and J 6 bases; nucleotides not matched to a gene: 5. CDR3 nucleotide sequence: TGTGCCTGGAGAAGCGGGAGGGCCGGCAATGAGCAGTTCTTC. Protein product: CAWRSGRAGNEQFF.

The chain combines TRBV5-1 with TRBJ2-5; 7 bases fit TRBD1. The CDR3 loop spans 15 amino acids. Germline trimming cut 4 bases from V and 4 bases from J; bases unmatched to any gene: 10. From germline, CDR1 is SGHRS and CDR2 YFSETQ. CDR3 sequence (DNA): TGCGCCAGCAGCCTCCGGACAGGTGGTGGAGAGACCCAGTACTTC. This translates into CASSLRTGGGETQYF.